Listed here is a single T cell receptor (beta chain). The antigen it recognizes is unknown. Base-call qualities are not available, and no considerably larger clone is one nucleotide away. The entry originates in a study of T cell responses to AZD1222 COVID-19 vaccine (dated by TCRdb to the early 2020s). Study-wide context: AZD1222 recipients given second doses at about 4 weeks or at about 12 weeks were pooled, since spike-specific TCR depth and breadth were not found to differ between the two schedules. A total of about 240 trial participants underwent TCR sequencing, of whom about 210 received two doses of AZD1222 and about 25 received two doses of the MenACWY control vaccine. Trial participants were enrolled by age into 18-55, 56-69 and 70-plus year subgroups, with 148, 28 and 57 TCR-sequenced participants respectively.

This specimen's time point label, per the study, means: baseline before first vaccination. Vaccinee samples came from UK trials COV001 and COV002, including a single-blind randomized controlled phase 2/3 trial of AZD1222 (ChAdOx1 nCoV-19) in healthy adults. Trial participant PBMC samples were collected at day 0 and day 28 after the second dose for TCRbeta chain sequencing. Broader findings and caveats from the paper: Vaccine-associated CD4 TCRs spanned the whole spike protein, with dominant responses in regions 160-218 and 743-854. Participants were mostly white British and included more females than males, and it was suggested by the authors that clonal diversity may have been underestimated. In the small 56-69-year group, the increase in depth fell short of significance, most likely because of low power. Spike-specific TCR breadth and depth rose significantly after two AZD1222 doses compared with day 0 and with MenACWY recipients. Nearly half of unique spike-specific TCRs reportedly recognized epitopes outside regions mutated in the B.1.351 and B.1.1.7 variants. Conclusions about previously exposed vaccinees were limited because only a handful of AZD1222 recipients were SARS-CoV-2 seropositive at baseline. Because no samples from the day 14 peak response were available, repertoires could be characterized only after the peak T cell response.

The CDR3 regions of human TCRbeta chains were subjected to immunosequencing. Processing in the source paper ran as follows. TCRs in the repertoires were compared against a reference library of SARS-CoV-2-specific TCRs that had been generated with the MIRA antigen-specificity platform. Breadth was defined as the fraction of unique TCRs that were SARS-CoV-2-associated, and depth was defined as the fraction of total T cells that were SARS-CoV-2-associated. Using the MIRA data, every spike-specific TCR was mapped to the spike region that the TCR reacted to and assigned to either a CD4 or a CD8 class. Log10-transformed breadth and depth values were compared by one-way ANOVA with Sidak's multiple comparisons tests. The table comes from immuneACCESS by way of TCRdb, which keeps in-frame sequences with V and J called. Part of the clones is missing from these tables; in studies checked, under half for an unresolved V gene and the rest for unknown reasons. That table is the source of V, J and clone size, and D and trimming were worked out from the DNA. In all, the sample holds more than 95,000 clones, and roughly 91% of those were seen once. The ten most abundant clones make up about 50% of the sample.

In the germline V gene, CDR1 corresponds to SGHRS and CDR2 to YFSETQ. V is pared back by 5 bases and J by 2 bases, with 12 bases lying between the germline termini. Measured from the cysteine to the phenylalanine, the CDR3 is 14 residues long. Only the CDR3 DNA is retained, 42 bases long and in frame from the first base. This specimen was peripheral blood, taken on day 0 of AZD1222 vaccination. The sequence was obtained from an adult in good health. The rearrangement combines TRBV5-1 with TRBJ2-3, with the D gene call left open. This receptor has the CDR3 CASSSDQSTDTQYF. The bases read TGCGCCAGCAGTTCGGACCAATCCACAGATACGCAGTATTTT. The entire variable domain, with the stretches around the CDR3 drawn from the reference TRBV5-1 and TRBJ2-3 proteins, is KAGVTQTPRYLIKTRGQQVTLSCSPISGHRSVSWYQQTPGQGLQFLFEYFSETQRNKGNFPGRFSGRQFSNSRSEMNVSTLELGDSALYLCASSSDQSTDTQYFGPGTRLTVL.